These 18 T cell receptor beta chains originate from one sample sequenced in a study of blood T cell repertoires in COVID-19. Clones were read by immunoSEQ multiplex PCR, and TCRdb kept only the in-frame ones, dropping some. The sample yields about 100,000 clones, around 88% seen once. Sequencing input: peripheral blood. The receptors were gathered from an older man with active or convalescent COVID-19.

V and J are TRBV6-6 and TRBJ2-3; 11 bases fit TRBD1. This CDR3 is built from 14 residues. V lost 2 bases, J lost 8 bases, and 3 bases stayed unmatched. The germline V gene has CDR1 MNHNY and CDR2 SVGAGI (reference sequence). CDR3 DNA sequence: TGTGCCAGCAGTTACGAAGGGACAGGGGGTACGCAGTATTTT. Protein: CASSYEGTGGTQYF.

The chain recombines TRBV29-1 with TRBJ1-1; the D is unclear. Germline lookup yields CDR1 SQVTM and CDR2 ANQGSEA. The CDR3 runs 12 residues. The V and J ends lost 5 bases and 0 bases respectively, with 7 bases between them. The chain's CDR3 is CSVTLVNTEAFF. The CDR3 DNA sequence: TGCAGCGTTACTTTGGTGAACACTGAAGCTTTCTTT.

This clone appeared a single time. The chain uses TRBV9 and TRBJ2-3; D possibly corresponds to TRBD2 (6 bases). This CDR3 has 15 amino acids. V dropped 2 bases and J dropped 2 bases, with 12 bases sitting between them. Per germline, CDR1 SGDLS and CDR2 YYNGEE. The CDR3 reads CASSVASALTDTQYF. For the CDR3, the DNA is TGTGCCAGCAGCGTGGCTAGCGCACTCACAGATACGCAGTATTTT.

The genes are TRBV7-2 and TRBJ2-7; D may be TRBD2 (6 bases). This CDR3 is built from 15 residues. Germline loops: CDR1 SGHTA, CDR2 FQGNSA. The germline V and J ends were trimmed by 1 base and 5 bases, with 15 bases remaining between them. The DNA of the CDR3 is TGTGCCAGCAGCTTAGTGGGCGGGAACCCTAACGAGCAGTACTTC. Amino acid sequence: CASSLVGGNPNEQYF.

This clone was recorded a few times. CDR3 in amino acids: CASSLEGGQPQHF. CDR3 coding DNA: TGTGCCAGCAGCTTAGAAGGCGGTCAGCCCCAGCATTTT. This chain joins TRBV7-6 and TRBJ1-5; unclear D gene. Germline V CDR1 and CDR2: SGHVS, FNYEAQ. The CDR3 has 13 amino acids. Trimming left V 1 base short and J 6 bases short, with 7 bases between.

This rearrangement joins TRBV4-3 to TRBJ2-1, with 8 bases matching TRBD1. The CDR3 loop spans 16 amino acids. V gave up 3 bases and J gave up 9 bases; unmatched junction bases: 13. Germline-derived CDR1 and CDR2 are LGHNA and YSLEER. The CDR3 spells CASSQGDRGTGSEQFF. The CDR3, as DNA: TGCGCCAGCAGCCAGGGTGACCGCGGGACAGGTTCTGAGCAGTTCTTC.

This chain connects TRBV7-6 to TRBJ1-6; 9 bases are a match to TRBD1. The germline gives CDR1 SGHVS, CDR2 FNYEAQ. V dropped 5 bases and J dropped 7; count of bases not matched to a gene: 9. The CDR3 has 16 amino acids. CDR3 residues: CASSPQTGGSNSPLHF. In DNA form, the CDR3 reads TGTGCCAGCAGCCCGCAGACAGGGGGATCCAATTCACCCCTCCACTTT.

Worth noting for this clone: The junction and the germline gene differ at one end; a read error may be behind it. The V call is TRBV7-7, the J call TRBJ2-1; TRBD2 matches at 10 bases. CDR3 size: 15 residues. Germline assignment: CDR1 SSHAT and CDR2 FNYEAQ (reference sequence). CDR3 DNA sequence: TGTGCTAGCAGCTTAGGGGCTAGCGGGAGTAATGAGCAGTTCTTC. It translates to CASSLGASGSNEQFF.

This clone was detected once. V gene TRBV19 combines with J gene TRBJ1-5; 7 bases agree with TRBD1. CDR1 is LNHDA, CDR2 SQIVND, per germline (reference sequence). Unmatched junction bases numbered 8, after V lost 5 bases and J lost 1 base. The CDR3 runs 16 residues. DNA of the CDR3: TGTGCCAGTAGTCCAACGACAGGGAAGAGCAATCAGCCCCAGCATTTT. It specifies CASSPTTGKSNQPQHF.

V and J are TRBV3-1 (or the pseudogene TRBV3-2) and TRBJ2-5; TRBD1 is a possible D gene (6 bases). Trimming removed 1 base from V and 1 base from J, with 10 bases in between. The CDR3 extends over 15 amino acids. Per germline, CDR1 LGHDT and CDR2 YNNKEL (reference sequence). CDR3 coding DNA: TGTGCCAGCAGCCAAGCCAGGGGAATCCAAGAGACCCAGTACTTC. Protein sequence: CASSQARGIQETQYF.

The chain is built from TRBV7-9 and TRBJ2-7; D uncertain. The V gene lost 5 bases and the J gene lost 5 bases, with 16 bases spanning the gap. The CDR3 sequence is 14 residues long. Looked up from germline, CDR1 is SEHNR and CDR2 is FQNEAQ (reference sequence). The DNA of the CDR3 is TGTGCCAGCAGCCATCCCCCCCGCGTGGACGAGCAGTACTTC. Translation gives CASSHPPRVDEQYF.

The chain joins TRBV5-1 to TRBJ2-6; 8 bases are a match to TRBD1. Germline CDR1 reads SGHRS; CDR2 reads YFSETQ. The CDR3 is made up of 17 amino acids. V trimming: 0 bases; J trimming: 3 bases; junction bases outside the gene matches: 5. CDR3 sequence reads: CASSLDPGGDGANVLTF. The CDR3 DNA reads TGCGCCAGCAGCTTGGATCCAGGGGGCGATGGGGCCAACGTCCTGACTTTC.

The chain recombines TRBV9 with TRBJ2-2, with TRBD1 matching over 8 bases. The CDR3 sequence is 16 residues long. The V gene's germline CDR1 is SGDLS and CDR2 YYNGEE. Losses at the gene ends were 0 bases for V and 1 base for J; bases not matched to a gene: 2. The CDR3 DNA follows: TGTGCCAGCAGCGTAGTGGGGACAGGGAACACCGGGGAGCTGTTTTTT. Its protein product is CASSVVGTGNTGELFF.

The chain employs TRBV19 and TRBJ2-3; 8 bases match TRBD2. The germline V gene encodes CDR1 LNHDA and CDR2 SQIVND (reference sequence). With V trimmed by 5 bases and J by 0 bases, 13 bases remained unmatched. CDR3 size: 18 residues. This CDR3 reads CASSPSGTRDTSTDTQYF. The CDR3 nucleotides are TGTGCCAGTAGTCCGTCGGGGACTAGGGACACTAGCACAGATACGCAGTATTTT.

V is TRBV4-1 and J is TRBJ2-7; tentatively, D is TRBD1 (10 bases). The CDR3 consists of 19 residues. Trimming removed 4 bases at V and 1 base at J, with 26 bases between. Germline-derived CDR1 and CDR2 are MGHRA and YSYEKL. The CDR3 DNA reads as TGCGCCAGCAGCCTCGCGGGACAGGGGCTAGCGGGGCCATCCTACGAGCAGTACTTC. Protein sequence: CASSLAGQGLAGPSYEQYF.

The chain joins TRBV5-5 to TRBJ1-5; no firm D call. With 8 bases removed from V and 5 bases from J, the gap between germline ends came to 17 bases. Germline CDR1 is SGHKS and CDR2 is YYEKEE (reference sequence). This CDR3 region has 14 residues. The CDR3 is CASQRGPSDQPQHF. CDR3 nucleotides: TGTGCCAGTCAGAGAGGCCCGTCGGATCAGCCCCAGCATTTT.

The J gene is TRBJ2-1, the V gene TRBV5-4; 14 nucleotides agree with TRBD2. Germline loops: CDR1 SGHNT, CDR2 YYREEE (reference sequence). The CDR3 totals 18 residues. The J segment lost 0 bases and the V segment lost 3 bases, leaving 5 bases of the junction unmatched. The DNA for the CDR3 is TGTGCCAGCAGCTCAGGGACTAGCGGGAGCCACTCCTACAATGAGCAGTTCTTC. This sequence encodes CASSSGTSGSHSYNEQFF.

This clone was detected only once. This chain connects TRBV5-4 to TRBJ2-1; 9 nucleotides line up with TRBD2. The CDR3 runs 15 residues. V dropped 4 bases and J dropped 4; count of bases not matched to a gene: 6. Germline V lookup: CDR1 SGHNT, CDR2 YYREEE (reference sequence). The CDR3 sequence is CASSPGTSTYNEQFF. DNA of the CDR3: TGTGCCAGCAGCCCCGGGACTAGCACATACAATGAGCAGTTCTTC.